This T cell receptor (beta chain) was obtained from a study of a mutant IDH1 vaccine in newly diagnosed glioma. As for the study in general: Eight vaccine injections were given to patients in weeks 1, 3, 5, 7, 11, 15, 19 and 23. Patients' prior therapy spanned radiotherapy, temozolomide, or both; most underwent both.

Profiling relied on immunoSEQ multiplex PCR, and the TCRdb table lists in-frame clones only, not all of them. The table records around 27,000 clones, around 77% of them present only once. Of note for this clone: The antigen is undetermined.

Germline loops: CDR1 MDHEN, CDR2 SYDVKM. V lost 6 bases, J lost 12 bases, and 4 bases stayed unmatched. This CDR3 has 10 residues. Sample time point: week 11, during vaccination. The vaccine gave 300 ug of a 20-mer mutant IDH1 peptide subcutaneously per dose. Each donor presented with a new WHO grade 3 or 4 astrocytoma that tested IDH1-mutant and showed ATRX loss. The origin of this receptor is a woman aged 18-29 years with glioma. The rearrangement links TRBV28 to TRBJ1-1, with 7 bases identical to TRBD1. Material: PBMCs, obtained from a glioma patient whose treatment included an IDH1 peptide vaccine. The CDR3 is CASRDRVTFF. CDR3 nucleotides: TGTGCCAGCAGAGACAGGGTGACTTTCTTT.